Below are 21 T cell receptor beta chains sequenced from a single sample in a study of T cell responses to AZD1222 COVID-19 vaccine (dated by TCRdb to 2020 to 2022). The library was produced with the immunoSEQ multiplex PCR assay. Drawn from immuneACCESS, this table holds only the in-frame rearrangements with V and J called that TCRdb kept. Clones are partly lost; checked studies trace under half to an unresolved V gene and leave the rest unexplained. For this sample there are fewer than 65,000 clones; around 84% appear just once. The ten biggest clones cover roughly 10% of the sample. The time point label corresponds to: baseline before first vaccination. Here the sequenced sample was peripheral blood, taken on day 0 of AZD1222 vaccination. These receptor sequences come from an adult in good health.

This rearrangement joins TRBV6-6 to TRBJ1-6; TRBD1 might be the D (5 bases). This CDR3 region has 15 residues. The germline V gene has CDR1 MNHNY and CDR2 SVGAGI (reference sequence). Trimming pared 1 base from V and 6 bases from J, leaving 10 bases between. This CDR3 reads CASSYLDTPNSPLHF. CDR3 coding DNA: TGTGCCAGCAGTTACTTGGACACCCCTAATTCACCCCTCCACTTT.

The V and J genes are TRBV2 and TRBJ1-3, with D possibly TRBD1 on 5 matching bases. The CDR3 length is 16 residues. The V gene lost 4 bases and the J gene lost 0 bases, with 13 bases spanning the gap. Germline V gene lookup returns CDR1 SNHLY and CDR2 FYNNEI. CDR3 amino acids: CASSGGGPFSGNTIYF. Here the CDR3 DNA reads TGTGCCAGCAGTGGGGGGGGTCCCTTCTCTGGAAACACCATATATTTT.

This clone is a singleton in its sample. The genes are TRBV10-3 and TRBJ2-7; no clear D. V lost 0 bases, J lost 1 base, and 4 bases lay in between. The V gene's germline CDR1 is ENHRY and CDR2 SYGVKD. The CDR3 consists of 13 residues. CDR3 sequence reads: CAISESGSYEQYF. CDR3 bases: TGTGCCATCAGTGAGTCAGGGTCCTACGAGCAGTACTTC.

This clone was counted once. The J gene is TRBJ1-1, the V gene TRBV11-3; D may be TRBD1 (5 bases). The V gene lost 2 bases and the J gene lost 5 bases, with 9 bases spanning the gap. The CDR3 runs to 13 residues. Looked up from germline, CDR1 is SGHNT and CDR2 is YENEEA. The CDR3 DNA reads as TGTGCCAGCAGCTTATCAGGGAAGACTGAAGCTTTCTTT. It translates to CASSLSGKTEAFF.

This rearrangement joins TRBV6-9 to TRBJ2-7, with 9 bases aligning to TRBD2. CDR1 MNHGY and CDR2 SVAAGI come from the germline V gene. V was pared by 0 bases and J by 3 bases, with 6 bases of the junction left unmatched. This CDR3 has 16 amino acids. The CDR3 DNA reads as TGTGCCAGCAGTTATTCAGAGCGGGGGGTGGACTACGAGCAGTACTTC. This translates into CASSYSERGVDYEQYF.

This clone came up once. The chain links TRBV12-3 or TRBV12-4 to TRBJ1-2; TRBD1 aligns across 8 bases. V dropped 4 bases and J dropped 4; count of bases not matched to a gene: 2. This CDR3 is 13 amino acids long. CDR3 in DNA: TGTGCCAGCAGTTCCACAGGGGGCTATGGCTACACCTTC. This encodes CASSSTGGYGYTF.

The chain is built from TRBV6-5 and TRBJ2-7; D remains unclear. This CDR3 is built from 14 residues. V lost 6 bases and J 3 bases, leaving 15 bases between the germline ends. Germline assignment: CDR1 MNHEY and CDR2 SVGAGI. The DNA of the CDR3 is TGTGCCAGCAGCCCCCGGTTGGCGTACTACGAGCAGTACTTC. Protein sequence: CASSPRLAYYEQYF.

Here the CDR3 reads CASSMTGVVPEQYF. CDR3 nucleotide sequence: TGTGCCAGTAGTATGACAGGGGTTGTGCCGGAGCAGTACTTC. The chain recombines TRBV19 with TRBJ2-7, with 8 positions matching TRBD1. The CDR3 contains 14 residues. The V gene's germline CDR1 is LNHDA and CDR2 SQIVND (reference sequence). With 3 bases clipped from V and 7 bases from J, the junction kept 8 bases outside the gene matches.

The CDR3 sequence: CATSDGAPQGGTEAFF. In DNA, the CDR3 is TGTGCCACCAGTGATGGGGCCCCTCAGGGGGGCACTGAAGCTTTCTTT. This chain links TRBV24-1 with TRBJ1-1; TRBD1 matches 7 bases. The CDR3 is 16 residues long. CDR1 and CDR2 (germline): KGHDR, SFDVKD. Trimming took 3 bases from V and 4 from J; bases not matched to a gene: 10.

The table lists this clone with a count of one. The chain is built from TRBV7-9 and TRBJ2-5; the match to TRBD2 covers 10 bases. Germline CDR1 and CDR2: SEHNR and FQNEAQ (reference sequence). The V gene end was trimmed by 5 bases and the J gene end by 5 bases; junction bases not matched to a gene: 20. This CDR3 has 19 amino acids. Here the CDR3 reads CASSPVRAGGPYGAETQYF. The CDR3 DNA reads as TGTGCCAGCAGCCCGGTGCGAGCGGGAGGGCCCTACGGCGCGGAGACCCAGTACTTC.

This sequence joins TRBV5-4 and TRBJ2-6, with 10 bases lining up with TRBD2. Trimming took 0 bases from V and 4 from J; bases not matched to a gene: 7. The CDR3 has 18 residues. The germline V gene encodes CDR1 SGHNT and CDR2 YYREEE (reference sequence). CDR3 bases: TGTGCCAGCAGCTTGGCCAAAACGGGACTAGCGGGGGCCAACGTCCTGACTTTC. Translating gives CASSLAKTGLAGANVLTF.

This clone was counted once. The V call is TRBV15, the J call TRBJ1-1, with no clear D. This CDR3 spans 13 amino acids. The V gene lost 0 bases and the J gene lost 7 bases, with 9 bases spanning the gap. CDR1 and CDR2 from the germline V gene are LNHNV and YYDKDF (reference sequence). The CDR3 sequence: CATSRDALDEAFF. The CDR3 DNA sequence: TGTGCCACCAGCAGAGATGCGCTGGATGAAGCTTTCTTT.

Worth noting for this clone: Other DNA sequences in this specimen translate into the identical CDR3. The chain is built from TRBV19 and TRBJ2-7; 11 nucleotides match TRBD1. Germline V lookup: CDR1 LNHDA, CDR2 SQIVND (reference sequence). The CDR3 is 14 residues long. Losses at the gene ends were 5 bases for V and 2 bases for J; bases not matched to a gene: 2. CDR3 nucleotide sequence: TGTGCCAGTAGTCCGGGACAGGGGGCCTACGAGCAGTACTTC. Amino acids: CASSPGQGAYEQYF. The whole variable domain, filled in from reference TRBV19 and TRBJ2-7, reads DGGITQSPKYLFRKEGQNVTLSCEQNLNHDAMYWYRQDPGQGLRLIYYSQIVNDFQKGDIAEGYSVSREKKESFPLTVTSAQKNPTAFYLCASSPGQGAYEQYFGPGTRLTVT.

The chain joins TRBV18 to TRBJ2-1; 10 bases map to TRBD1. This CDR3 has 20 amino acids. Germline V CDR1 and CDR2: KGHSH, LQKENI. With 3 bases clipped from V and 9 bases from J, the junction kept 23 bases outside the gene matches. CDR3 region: CASSPRGGDRGSAPNFEQFF. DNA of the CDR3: TGTGCCAGCTCACCTCGAGGGGGGGACAGGGGTAGCGCTCCGAATTTTGAGCAGTTCTTC.

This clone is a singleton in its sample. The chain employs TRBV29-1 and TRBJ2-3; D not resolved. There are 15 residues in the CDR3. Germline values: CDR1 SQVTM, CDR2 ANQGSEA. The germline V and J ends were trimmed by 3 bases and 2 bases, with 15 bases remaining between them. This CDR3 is CSVEMSGSFTDTQYF. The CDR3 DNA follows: TGCAGCGTTGAGATGAGTGGGTCATTCACAGATACGCAGTATTTT.

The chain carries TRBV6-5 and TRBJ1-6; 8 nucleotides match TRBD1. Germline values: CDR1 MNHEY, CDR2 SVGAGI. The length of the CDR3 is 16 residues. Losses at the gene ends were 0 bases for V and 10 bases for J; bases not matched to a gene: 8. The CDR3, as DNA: TGTGCCAGCAGTTACTCGACGCAGGGGGCCCAGTCACCCCTCCACTTT. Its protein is CASSYSTQGAQSPLHF.

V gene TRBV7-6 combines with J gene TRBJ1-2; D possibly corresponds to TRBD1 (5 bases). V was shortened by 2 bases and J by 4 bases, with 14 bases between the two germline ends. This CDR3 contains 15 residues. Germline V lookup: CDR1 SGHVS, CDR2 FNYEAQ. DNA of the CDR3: TGTGCCAGCAGCTTATCCCTCGGGGCCTTCTATGGCTACACCTTC. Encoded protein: CASSLSLGAFYGYTF.

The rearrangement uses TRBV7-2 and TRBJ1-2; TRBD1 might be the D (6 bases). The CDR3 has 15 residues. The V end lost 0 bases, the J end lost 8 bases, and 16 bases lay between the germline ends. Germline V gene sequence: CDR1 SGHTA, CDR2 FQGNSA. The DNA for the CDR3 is TGTGCCAGCAGCTTAGCACCCCTAACAGGGTCCGGCTACACCTTC. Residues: CASSLAPLTGSGYTF.

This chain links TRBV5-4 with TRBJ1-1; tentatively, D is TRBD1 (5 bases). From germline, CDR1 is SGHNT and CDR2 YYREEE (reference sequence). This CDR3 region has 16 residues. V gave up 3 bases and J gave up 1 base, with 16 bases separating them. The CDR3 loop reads CASSSLEGPRNTEAFF. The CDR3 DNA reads TGTGCCAGCAGCTCTTTGGAGGGACCTCGGAACACTGAAGCTTTCTTT.

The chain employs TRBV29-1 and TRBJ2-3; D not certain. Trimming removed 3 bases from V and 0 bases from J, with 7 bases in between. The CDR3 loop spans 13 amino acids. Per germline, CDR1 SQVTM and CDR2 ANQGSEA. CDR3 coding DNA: TGCAGCGTTGATAGCCCGAGCACAGATACGCAGTATTTT. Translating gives CSVDSPSTDTQYF.

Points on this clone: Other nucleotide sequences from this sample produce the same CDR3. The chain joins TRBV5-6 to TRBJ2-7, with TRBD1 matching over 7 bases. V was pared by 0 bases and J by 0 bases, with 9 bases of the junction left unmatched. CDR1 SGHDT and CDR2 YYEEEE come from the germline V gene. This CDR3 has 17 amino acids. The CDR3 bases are TGTGCCAGCAGCTTGGGGGTGGGCAGGGGGAGCTCCTACGAGCAGTACTTC. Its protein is CASSLGVGRGSSYEQYF.